Given below is one T cell receptor (beta chain) in context. What it binds is unknown. The table came from immunoSEQ multiplex PCR; TCRdb's copy has only in-frame clones and leaves some out. The profile shows approximately 100,000 clones, more than 75% of them singletons. The sample belongs to a study of T cell responses to AZD1222 COVID-19 vaccine. Trimming removed 0 bases from V and 0 bases from J; junction bases left unmatched: 2. Per germline, CDR1 LGHDT and CDR2 YNNKEL (reference sequence). This CDR3 region has 17 residues. Whole-study results and caveats: With dominance at 160-218 and 743-854, vaccine-associated CD4 TCRs spanned spike. Spike-specific TCR repertoires showed rising breadth and depth after two AZD1222 doses. Nearly half of the spike-specific TCRs reportedly recognize variant regions that carry no mutations. Clonal diversity may have been underestimated, and the donors were mostly white British, with more females than males.

The rearrangement joins TRBV3-1 (or the pseudogene TRBV3-2) to TRBJ2-4; 10 nucleotides align to TRBD2. Sequenced here: peripheral blood, sampled on day 0 of AZD1222 vaccination. This clonotype originated in an adult in good health. The CDR3 loop is CASSQDLAGAAKNIQYF. The CDR3 DNA sequence: TGTGCCAGCAGCCAAGATCTAGCGGGGGCAGCCAAAAACATTCAGTACTTC.